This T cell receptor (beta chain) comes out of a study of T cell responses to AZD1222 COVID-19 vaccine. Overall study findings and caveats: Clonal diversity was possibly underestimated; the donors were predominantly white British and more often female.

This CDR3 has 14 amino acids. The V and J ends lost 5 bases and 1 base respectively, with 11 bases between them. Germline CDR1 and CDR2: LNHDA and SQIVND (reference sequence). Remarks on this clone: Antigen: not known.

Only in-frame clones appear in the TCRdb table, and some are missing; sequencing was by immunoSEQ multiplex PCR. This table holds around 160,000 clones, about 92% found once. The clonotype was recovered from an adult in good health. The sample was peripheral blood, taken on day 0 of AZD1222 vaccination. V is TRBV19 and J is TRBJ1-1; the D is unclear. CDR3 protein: CASSSGRPNTEAFF. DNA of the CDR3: TGTGCCAGTAGTTCAGGACGACCGAACACTGAAGCTTTCTTT.